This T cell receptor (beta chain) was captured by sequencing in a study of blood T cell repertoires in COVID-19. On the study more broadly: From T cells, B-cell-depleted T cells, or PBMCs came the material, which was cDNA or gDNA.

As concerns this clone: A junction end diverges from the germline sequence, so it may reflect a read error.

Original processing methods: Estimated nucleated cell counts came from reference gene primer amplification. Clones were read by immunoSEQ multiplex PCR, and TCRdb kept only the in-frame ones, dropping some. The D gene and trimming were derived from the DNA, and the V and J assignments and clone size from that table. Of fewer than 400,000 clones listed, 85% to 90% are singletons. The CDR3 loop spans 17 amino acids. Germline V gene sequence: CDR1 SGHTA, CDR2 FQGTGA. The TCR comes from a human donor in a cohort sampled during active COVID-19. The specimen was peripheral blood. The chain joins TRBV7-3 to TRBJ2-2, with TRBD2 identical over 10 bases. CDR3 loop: CASSLTRTSGNTGELFF. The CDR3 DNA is TGTGCCAGCAGCCTAACCAGGACTAGCGGGAACACCGGGGAGCTGTTTTTT.